This T cell receptor (beta chain) is drawn from a study of blood T cell repertoires in COVID-19 (TCRdb year 2020). About the study as a whole: Samples from collaborators originated in the United States, Italy and Spain and spanned both the acute and convalescent phases of COVID-19. Nearly every sample came with metadata listing a de-identified subject ID, COVID-19 status, age in years and sex. The repertoires were released in a freely available public database meant as a resource for research on the immune response to SARS-CoV-2. The material from the prospective study consisted of cDNA or gDNA derived from T cells, B-cell-depleted T cells, or PBMCs. Samples were obtained from the ongoing ImmuneRACE study (first 160 participants) and from some 1,300 subjects provided by 6 global collaborators. Where available, HLA class I and class II types were obtained from metadata supplied by the sample provider rather than from assay-based typing. The dataset comprised deeply sampled blood TCRbeta repertoires from subjects exposed to, actively infected with, or recovered from COVID-19.

One collaborating source in Seattle enrolled patients during active infection and followed them longitudinally through the course of disease. Collaborating institutions collected whole blood in K2EDTA tubes following their own protocols. Collaborator samples were shipped for TCRbeta analysis as frozen whole blood, isolated PBMCs, or DNA extracted from either sample type. Trimming removed 4 bases from V and 5 bases from J; the gene matches leave 6 bases unexplained. From the germline V gene, CDR1 is SGHVS and CDR2 is FNYEAQ. The CDR3 sequence holds 15 residues, the cysteine and phenylalanine included. Here the CDR3 DNA is all that survives: 45 bases in frame from base 1. In regard to this clone: Its target antigen remains unknown. Qualities for individual bases were not recorded, and no much larger clone is one base off.

What the research found in general, with its limitations: The amount of clinical and demographic metadata varied by source and participant and was provided uncurated.

TCRbeta CDR3 regions were amplified from genomic DNA using the immunoSEQ Assay, a bias-controlled multiplex PCR. The original methods were these. Nucleated cell counts per sample were estimated from amplification of reference gene primers within the assay. To quantify the absolute abundance of each unique TCRbeta CDR3 rearrangement, sequence reads were collapsed and filtered. Productive Simpson clonality was computed per sample as the square root of Simpson's diversity index over productive rearrangements. TCRdb carries this immuneACCESS record with in-frame sequences only. Its versions omit some clonotypes, under half of them owing to an unresolved V gene in the studies checked, with the rest unexplained. The V and J calls and clone size were taken over from that table, and D and trimming were inferred from the DNA. The table for this sample lists more than 250,000 clones; more than 70% of them were counted only once. The top ten constitute about 1.5% of the sample.

The specimen was peripheral blood. The rearrangement combines TRBV7-6 with TRBJ2-3, and 10 bases in between align with TRBD2. This clonotype was sampled from a woman in her 30s with COVID-19, enrolled during active disease. The DNA sequence reads TGTGCCAGCAGCTCGCAGCGGGGGGGCGTAGATACGCAGTATTTT. This yields the protein CASSSQRGGVDTQYF.